The present T cell receptor (beta chain) was sequenced within a study of T-cell memory formation after mild COVID-19. The wider study: For the most part, TCR clusters were specific to one donor.

As to this clonotype: Its antigen is currently unknown.

The CDR3 runs to 15 residues. The V gene end was trimmed by 7 bases and the J gene end by 4 bases; junction bases not matched to a gene: 12. Germline V lookup: CDR1 MNHNY, CDR2 SVGAGI (reference sequence). It was 5'RACE with constant-segment primers that produced the TCR alpha and TCR beta cDNA libraries, which carried sample barcodes and UMIs. TCRdb reprocessed the 5' RACE reads with MiXCR, giving one entry per CDR3 protein. The sample has around 320,000 distinct CDR3 sequences; around an eighth are singletons. General study points: Confirmation of SARS-CoV-2 specificity was lacking for second-wave clones peaking day 37.

The receptor comes from a man aged 18 to 29 who had mild COVID-19 (a few samples of this study predate the infection). Cell type and time point are not known. The specimen sequenced was PBMCs or a T cell subset sorted from them (not recorded which). The rearrangement joins TRBV6-6 to TRBJ2-7, with TRBD1 matching over 8 bases. The CDR3 region has the DNA TGTGCCAGCACTATCGCCGGGACAGGAATTTACGAGCAGTACTTC. This codes for CASTIAGTGIYEQYF.